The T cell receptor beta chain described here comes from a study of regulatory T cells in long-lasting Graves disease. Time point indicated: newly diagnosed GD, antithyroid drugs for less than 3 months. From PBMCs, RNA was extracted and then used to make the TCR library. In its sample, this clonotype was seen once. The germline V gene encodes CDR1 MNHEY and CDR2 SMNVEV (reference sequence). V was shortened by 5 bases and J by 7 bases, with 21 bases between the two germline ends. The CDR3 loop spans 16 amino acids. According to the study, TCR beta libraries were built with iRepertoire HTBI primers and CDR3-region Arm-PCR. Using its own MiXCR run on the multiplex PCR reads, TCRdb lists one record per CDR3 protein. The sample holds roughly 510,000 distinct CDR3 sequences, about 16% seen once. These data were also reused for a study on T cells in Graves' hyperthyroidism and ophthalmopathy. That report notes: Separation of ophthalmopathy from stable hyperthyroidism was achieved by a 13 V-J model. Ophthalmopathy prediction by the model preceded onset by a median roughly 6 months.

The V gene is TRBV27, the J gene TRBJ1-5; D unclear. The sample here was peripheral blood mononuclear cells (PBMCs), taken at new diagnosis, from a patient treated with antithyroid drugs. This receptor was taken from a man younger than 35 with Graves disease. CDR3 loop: CASSRQAGEVSQPQHF. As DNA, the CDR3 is TGTGCCAGCAGTCGCCAGGCCGGCGAGGTCAGCCAGCCCCAGCATTTT.